The sequence of this T cell receptor beta chain was determined in a study of tumor-infiltrating lymphocytes in primary liver carcinoma. Study results and caveats: Pairs of tumor regions overlapped more than tumor-adjacent and tumor-blood pairs did. Relative to blood, tumors carried a significantly larger fraction of the repertoire in their top 250 clones (p = 0.039).

CDR1 and CDR2 (germline): SGHAT, FQDESV (reference sequence). This CDR3 is built from 13 residues. Note on this clonotype: The antigen is unknown.

Synthesis of TCR beta cDNA was carried out from about 540 ng total RNA with a constant-region primer. Modified slightly, ARM-PCR produced TCR beta libraries over three nested multiplex PCR rounds. It was with TRBV1-TRBV30 forward primers and a C-beta reverse primer that the first two PCR rounds were run, at approximately 10 cycles each. TCRdb fed the multiplex PCR reads into MiXCR, producing one record per CDR3 protein. The sample contains more than 150,000 distinct CDR3 sequences, over 45% of which appear only once. Germline DNA was also extracted, and blood RNA derived from unsorted whole blood. This clonotype was obtained from a man aged 35 to 55 with primary liver carcinoma and hepatitis B virus infection. The sample taken for sequencing was peripheral blood. The chain uses TRBV11-1 and TRBJ1-1, with D unresolved. This chain's CDR3 is CAGTLIGITEAFF. CDR3 nucleotide sequence: TGTGCTGGCACATTGATAGGGATCACTGAAGCTTTCTTT.